The 12 T cell receptor beta chains reported below all come from one sample, sequenced in a study of response to subunit inactivated influenza vaccine. MiXCR, run by TCRdb on the RT-PCR reads, gives a single entry per CDR3 protein. The sample lists roughly 180,000 distinct CDR3 sequences; about 9% were seen once. Sample: non-naive T cells sorted from PBMCs, taken on the day of vaccination. These receptors were taken from a man aged 50 to 60 who received an inactivated influenza vaccine.

This clonotype was counted ten times or more. An end of the junction differs from the germline gene, which may be a read error. The chain links TRBV7-7 to TRBJ2-1; D not certain. This CDR3 is built from 13 residues. Germline V gene lookup returns CDR1 SSHAT and CDR2 FNYEAQ (reference sequence). DNA for the CDR3: TGTGCTAGCAGCTTAGCCCAAGGGAATGAGCAGTTCTTC. Encoded protein: CASSLAQGNEQFF. Looking up the rest from reference TRBV7-7 and TRBJ2-1 gives the full variable domain: GAGVSQSPRYKVTKRGQDVTLRCDPISSHATLYWYQQALGQGPEFLTYFNYEAQPDKSGLPSDRFSAERPEGSISTLTIQRTEQRDSAMYRCASSLAQGNEQFFGPGTRLTVL.

This clonotype was counted many times. Its ends do not fully match the called genes, so a read error is possible. The V and J genes are TRBV7-2 and TRBJ2-7, with 7 nucleotides matching TRBD1. Germline CDR1 and CDR2: SGHTA and FQGNSA. The CDR3 contains 13 residues. In nucleotides, the CDR3 is TGCGCCAGCAGCTTAGGGGGACAGTACGAGCAGTACTTC. Translated, it gives CASSLGGQYEQYF. Combining the CDR3 with reference TRBV7-2 and TRBJ2-7 gives the whole variable domain GAGVSQSPSNKVTEKGKDVELRCDPISGHTALYWYRQSLGQGLEFLIYFQGNSAPDKSGLPSDRFSAERTGGSVSTLTIQRTQQEDSAVYLCASSLGGQYEQYFGPGTRLTVT.

The J gene is TRBJ2-1, the V gene TRBV7-2; TRBD2 aligns across 13 bases. This CDR3 comprises 17 residues. J was trimmed by 7 bases and V by 5 bases; bases with no gene match: 11. Germline loops: CDR1 SGHTA, CDR2 FQGNSA. In DNA form, the CDR3 reads TGTGCCAGCAGCCTTCATTTACTAGCGGGAGGGCCGAATGAGCAGTTCTTC. Encoded protein: CASSLHLLAGGPNEQFF.

This clonotype was counted a few times. V gene TRBV7-3 combines with J gene TRBJ1-6; D unresolved. CDR1 and CDR2 from the germline V gene are SGHTA and FQGTGA. V dropped 1 base and J dropped 6 bases, with 7 bases sitting between them. This CDR3 is 14 amino acids long. CDR3 bases: TGTGCCAGCAGCTTAAAACGGTTTAATTCACCCCTCCACTTT. It codes for CASSLKRFNSPLHF.

This clonotype showed up many times. The chain recombines TRBV28 with TRBJ1-4, with a possible D match to TRBD1 (5 bases). Trimming pared 7 bases from V and 4 bases from J, leaving 7 bases between. Germline values: CDR1 MDHEN, CDR2 SYDVKM. This CDR3 region has 12 residues. The CDR3 loop is CASNRINEKLFF. The CDR3 DNA sequence: TGTGCCAGCAACAGGATTAATGAAAAACTGTTTTTT.

This clonotype turned up a few times. The chain carries TRBV6-1 and TRBJ2-3; the D is unclear. The CDR3 length is 17 residues. The V gene lost 5 bases and the J gene lost 0 bases, with 18 bases spanning the gap. The germline V gene has CDR1 MNHNS and CDR2 SASEGT. CDR3 DNA: TGTGCCAGCAGTCCCCTCTCACGGGCGGAGAGCACAGATACGCAGTATTTT. This translates into CASSPLSRAESTDTQYF.

This chain links TRBV5-5 with TRBJ2-3; D ambiguous. The CDR3 consists of 15 residues. V was shortened by 3 bases and J by 5 bases, with 16 bases between the two germline ends. CDR1 and CDR2 (germline): SGHKS, YYEKEE (reference sequence). DNA of the CDR3: TGTGCCAGCAGCTACCCGATACTGAATCAAGATACGCAGTATTTT. Protein product: CASSYPILNQDTQYF.

This clonotype was seen only a few times. This chain links TRBV6-4 with TRBJ1-6, with D possibly TRBD1 on 6 matching bases. Germline CDR1 is MRHNA and CDR2 is SNTAGT. This CDR3 has 18 residues. Trimming took off 6 bases at V and 7 bases at J, with 25 bases between the two ends. CDR3 sequence reads: CASSSPPRGGSPNSPLHF. CDR3 bases: TGTGCCAGCAGCTCTCCCCCAAGGGGGGGTTCGCCCAATTCACCCCTCCACTTT.

Many counts were recorded for this clonotype. V and J are TRBV5-1 and TRBJ2-5; no reliable D call. This CDR3 region has 13 residues. Deletions cut 8 bases from V and 1 base from J, with 12 bases between. Germline CDR1 SGHRS, CDR2 YFSETQ. The CDR3 protein is CASATPPQETQYF. CDR3 nucleotide sequence: TGCGCCAGTGCCACCCCGCCCCAAGAGACCCAGTACTTC.

In its sample, this clonotype was seen many times. The rearrangement uses TRBV29-1 and TRBJ1-1; D is unclear. Germline values: CDR1 SQVTM, CDR2 ANQGSEA. The CDR3 has 13 amino acids. V shed 4 bases and J shed 0 bases, with 9 bases lying between them. The CDR3 loop is CSVALSVNTEAFF. DNA of the CDR3: TGCAGCGTTGCCTTGTCTGTGAACACTGAAGCTTTCTTT.

This clonotype occurred a few times. At one end the junction does not follow the germline gene, possibly because of a read error. CDR3 nucleotide sequence: TGTGCCAGCAGTTTATTTTCTGGACACACCATATATTTT. Translated, it gives CASSLFSGHTIYF. The chain is built from TRBV12-3 or TRBV12-4 and TRBJ1-3, with D uncertain. The CDR3 runs to 13 residues.

This clonotype appeared many times. V is TRBV20-1 and J is TRBJ2-6, with TRBD2 matching over 8 bases. Germline V gene sequence: CDR1 DFQATT, CDR2 SNEGSKA (reference sequence). CDR3 size: 16 residues. V was clipped by 0 bases and J by 2 bases; unmatched bases: 3. This CDR3 is CSARDWRGAGANVLTF. CDR3 nucleotides: TGCAGTGCTAGAGATTGGCGGGGGGCTGGGGCCAACGTCCTGACTTTC.